This TCR beta chain emerged from a study of shared clonotypes between healthy human individuals. General observations from the study: Tissue TCR repertoires likely differ from these blood-only repertoires.

The assay was run at deep level. Clones were read by immunoSEQ multiplex PCR, and TCRdb kept only the in-frame ones, dropping some. The data contain hundreds of thousands of clones, approximately 95% of them singletons. As for this clone: Its matching antigen is unknown.

Naive CD8 isolation took CD45RO-negative cells positively selected for CCR7 and excluded terminally differentiated effector memory CD45RA+ cells. This TCR was recovered from a woman in her thirties in good health. The sequencing sample was made of naive CD8+ T cells sorted from blood.

In DNA, the CDR3 is TGTGCCAGCAGTCCACCGGGACAGCCCCCTGAAAAACTGTTTTTT. This gives the protein CASSPPGQPPEKLFF. The V gene is TRBV27, the J gene TRBJ1-4; 7 nucleotides align to TRBD1. V was pared by 5 bases and J by 7 bases, with 10 bases of the junction left unmatched. The germline CDR1 and CDR2 sequences are MNHEY and SMNVEV (reference sequence). CDR3 length equals 15 residues.